The present entry profiles one T cell receptor (beta chain) with its context. This entry comes from a study of control samples from healthy donors and cancer patients. V was clipped by 1 base and J by 4 bases, with 10 bases between them. This CDR3 contains 14 residues. CDR1 is SGHAT and CDR2 is FQNNGV in the germline V gene. The protocol was immunoSEQ multiplex PCR, while the TCRdb copy is restricted to in-frame clones and leaves out a portion. The table has around 130,000 clones, roughly nine tenths seen once. The chain combines TRBV11-2 with TRBJ2-5, with D perhaps given as TRBD1 or TRBD2 (5 bases each). This TCR derives from a man in his forties or fifties in good health. Sequencing used blood. The CDR3 sequence is CASSLGTGRETQYF. Here the CDR3 DNA reads TGTGCCAGCAGCTTAGGCACGGGGCGAGAGACCCAGTACTTC.